These T cell receptor beta chains were read from a single sample in a study of blood T cells in healthy people across ages. TCRdb re-analysed the 5' RACE reads in MiXCR, keeping a single row per CDR3 protein. This table holds nearly 800,000 distinct CDR3 sequences, roughly 50% found once. The source material was blood. These receptors came from a man in his forties in good health. Both conserved end residues are part of each CDR3. D genes are given only for firm matches. Some rows mark clone size as missing; the rest say once, few, many or name a class of expanded clone.

D gene,V gene,J gene,clone size,CDR3 DNA,CDR3 protein
TRBD2,TRBV28,TRBJ2-4,.,TGTGCCAGCAGTCTCTACGTCGGGGGGAACATTCAGTACTTC,CASSLYVGGNIQYF
.,TRBV11-3,TRBJ2-1,.,TGTGCCAGTACCCTAAGTAATGAGCAGTTCTTC,CASTLSNEQFF
TRBD1,TRBV10-3,TRBJ2-3,.,TGTGCCATCAGTACAGCAGGGTGGGACAGAGATACGCAGTATTTT,CAISTAGWDRDTQYF
.,TRBV20-1,TRBJ2-2,.,TGCAGTGCTAGGGAGTACACCGGGGAGCTGTTTTTT,CSAREYTGELFF
TRBD2,TRBV4-1,TRBJ2-5,.,TGCGCCAGCAGCCAAGAGGGACTATTTCAAGAGACCCAGTACTTC,CASSQEGLFQETQYF
.,TRBV11-3,TRBJ2-7,.,TGTGCCAGCAGCAAAATCCCTTACGAGCAGTACTTC,CASSKIPYEQYF
.,TRBV28,TRBJ2-5,.,TGTGCCAGCAGTTTAACCCTTAGGCGGGTTATGTACTTC,CASSLTLRRVMYF
.,TRBV11-2,TRBJ1-2,.,TGTGCCAGCAGACCTCCTGGGGGATATGGCTACACCTTC,CASRPPGGYGYTF
.,TRBV4-1,TRBJ1-2,.,TGCGCCAGCAGCCCACATCCTAACGGGGCAGTTCGTGGCTACACCTTC,CASSPHPNGAVRGYTF
.,TRBV2,TRBJ2-2,.,TGTGCCAAAAGACTAGGCAACATAGGTGGGGAGCTGTTTTTT,CAKRLGNIGGELFF
.,TRBV27,TRBJ2-5,.,TGTGCCAGCAGCCGCGGGGGCCTCCAAGAGACCCAGTACTTC,CASSRGGLQETQYF
TRBD2,TRBV7-9,TRBJ2-1,.,TGTGCCAGCAGCCAAACTAGCGGGAGGACATACGAGCAGTTCTTC,CASSQTSGRTYEQFF
.,TRBV7-2,TRBJ1-3,few,TGTGCCAGCAGCCCTACGGCCTCTGGAAACACCATATATTTT,CASSPTASGNTIYF
.,TRBV27,TRBJ2-4,.,TGTGCCAGCAGTTTAATAGGAGGGAGAGACAAAAACATTCAGTACTTC,CASSLIGGRDKNIQYF
TRBD2,TRBV4-2,TRBJ2-1,.,TGTGCCAGCAGCCAAGATCCTGCGGGAGCTATCGATGAGCAGTTCTTC,CASSQDPAGAIDEQFF
.,TRBV7-2,TRBJ1-2,few,TGTGCCAGCAGCTCGGTGACCACCGGTGGTGGCTACACCTTC,CASSSVTTGGGYTF
.,TRBV7-9,TRBJ2-3,.,TGTGCCAGCAGCTTGGGAGAGACGCCTAGCACAGATACGCAGTATTTT,CASSLGETPSTDTQYF
TRBD1,TRBV11-3,TRBJ2-7,.,TGTGCCAGCAGCGTTCCGGCGCAGGGGGCTTCCGAGCAGTACTTC,CASSVPAQGASEQYF
.,TRBV7-9,TRBJ1-2,.,TGTGCCAGCAGCTTAGGGACAGCCCAATATGGCTACACCTTC,CASSLGTAQYGYTF
.,TRBV15,TRBJ1-5,.,TGTGCCACCAGCACGGGGATAGAGAATCAGCCCCAGCATTTT,CATSTGIENQPQHF
TRBD1,TRBV2,TRBJ1-2,.,TGTGCCAGCACCTTAATTGGGACAGCTAACTATGGCTACACCTTC,CASTLIGTANYGYTF
.,TRBV27,TRBJ2-1,.,TGTGCCAGCAGGACAGAGATGAGCTCCTACAATGAGCAGTTCTTC,CASRTEMSSYNEQFF
TRBD2,TRBV28,TRBJ2-7,.,TGTGCCAGCAGTTCCCCCTGGAGGACTAGCGGTTCCTACGAGCAGTACTTC,CASSSPWRTSGSYEQYF
TRBD1,TRBV11-1,TRBJ2-7,.,TGTGCCAGCAGCTCCGGGACAGGAGTCGAGCAGTACTTC,CASSSGTGVEQYF
TRBD1,TRBV29-1,TRBJ2-5,.,TGCAGCGCTACCGGGACAGCTAAAGAGACCCAGTACTTC,CSATGTAKETQYF
TRBD1,TRBV27,TRBJ1-6,few,TGTGCCAGCAGTTCGGGACAGCATAATTCACCCCTCCACTTT,CASSSGQHNSPLHF
TRBD1,TRBV7-9,TRBJ1-4,.,TGTGCCAGCAGCATAAGACAGGGGGCCGCGGGAGAAAAACTGTTTTTT,CASSIRQGAAGEKLFF
.,TRBV3-1,TRBJ2-5,few,TGTGCCAGCAGCCTTACGGTGAGGGAGACCTGGGAGGAGACCCAGTACTTC,CASSLTVRETWEETQYF
TRBD1,TRBV3-1,TRBJ1-2,.,TGTGCCAGCAGCCATCCGGGACAGGTCTCTTATGGCCACACCTTC,CASSHPGQVSYGHTF
.,TRBV7-2,TRBJ1-5,.,TGTGCCAGCAGCCAATTTTCGTTGGGGAATAATCAGCCCCAGCATTTT,CASSQFSLGNNQPQHF
.,TRBV11-2,TRBJ1-1,once,TGTGCCAGCACCGTAGGACAGTTGAACACTGAAGCTTTCTTT,CASTVGQLNTEAFF
.,TRBV9,TRBJ2-7,.,TGTGCCAGCAGCGTAGGTCACAGCGAGCAGTACTTC,CASSVGHSEQYF
.,TRBV4-3,TRBJ2-1,.,TGCGCCAGCAGCCAAGGCCGCGGGACTTACAATGAGCAGTTCTTC,CASSQGRGTYNEQFF
TRBD1,TRBV4-1,TRBJ2-1,.,TGCGCCAGCAGCCAAGAGGCGACAGGGGGCTGGAATGAGCAGTTCTTC,CASSQEATGGWNEQFF
TRBD1,TRBV4-1,TRBJ2-2,few,TGCGCCAGCAGCCCTAGCAGGGGGAGCGGGGAGCTGTTTTTT,CASSPSRGSGELFF
.,TRBV7-2,TRBJ2-7,.,TGTGCCAGCAGCTCCGGCCCCCTCGAGCAGTACTTC,CASSSGPLEQYF
.,TRBV12-3/TRBV12-4,TRBJ2-7,.,TGTGCCAGCAGACTCGCAGGGTCCGAGCAGTACTTC,CASRLAGSEQYF
.,TRBV28,TRBJ2-7,.,TGTGCCACCCAATCCGGGGGCCAGGGTACCTACGAGCAGTACTTC,CATQSGGQGTYEQYF
.,TRBV25-1,TRBJ1-4,.,TGTGCCAGCAGCGGGCAGTTTGCAACTAATGAAAAACTGTTTTTT,CASSGQFATNEKLFF
.,TRBV20-1,TRBJ2-7,.,TGCAGTGCCACGGGCACGACAGCCTACGAGCAGTACTTC,CSATGTTAYEQYF